What follows are 24 T cell receptor beta chains derived from one specimen sequenced in a study of cytomegalovirus exposure and HLA in healthy donors. PCR amplification relied on 60 Vbeta primers (plus 13 Jbeta primers). Here immunoSEQ multiplex PCR was the method, and the copy in TCRdb shows in-frame clones only, minus some. This table has about 160,000 clones, around 80% appearing once. Sequenced sample: PBMCs. These receptors all come from a young man in good health and CMV-seronegative.

The chain links TRBV4-1 to TRBJ2-5; D ambiguous. This CDR3 has 13 amino acids. Germline loops: CDR1 MGHRA, CDR2 YSYEKL. Trimming shortened V by 0 bases and J by 5 bases, and 7 bases separated the two germline ends. This CDR3 is CASSQDDWETQYF. DNA of the CDR3: TGCGCCAGCAGCCAAGACGACTGGGAGACCCAGTACTTC.

This clone was found a few times. This chain joins TRBV6-6 and TRBJ2-1, with 9 nucleotides matching TRBD1. Germline values: CDR1 MNHNY, CDR2 SVGAGI (reference sequence). The CDR3 totals 13 residues. Losses at the gene ends were 5 bases for V and 7 bases for J; bases not matched to a gene: 3. The CDR3 sequence is CASSRTGENEQFF. CDR3 DNA: TGTGCCAGCAGTAGGACAGGGGAAAATGAGCAGTTCTTC.

This sequence joins TRBV7-9 and TRBJ2-6; perhaps TRBD2 as D (7 bases). Deletions cut 7 bases from V and 0 bases from J, with 16 bases between. Germline V gene sequence: CDR1 SEHNR, CDR2 FQNEAQ (reference sequence). This CDR3 is built from 17 residues. The CDR3 region has the DNA TGTGCCAGCACCACGGGGGGCCCCATCTCTGGGGCCAACGTCCTGACTTTC. Translating gives CASTTGGPISGANVLTF.

The V gene is TRBV18, the J gene TRBJ1-6; D perhaps matches TRBD1 (5 bases). This CDR3 region has 14 residues. With 5 bases removed from V and 11 bases from J, the gap between germline ends came to 16 bases. Germline assignment: CDR1 KGHSH and CDR2 LQKENI. CDR3 residues: CASSLAGRNPPLHF. The CDR3 DNA sequence: TGTGCCAGCTCATTGGCAGGGAGGAACCCACCCCTCCACTTT.

The rearrangement uses TRBV4-1 and TRBJ2-7; 9 bases agree with TRBD2. This CDR3 has 16 amino acids. Trimming at V came to 4 bases and at J to 4 bases, leaving 11 bases not matched to a gene. Germline CDR1 reads MGHRA; CDR2 reads YSYEKL. Here the CDR3 DNA reads TGCGCCAGCAGCCTCCAGGGTAGCGGGAGCGATTACGAGCAGTACTTC. Protein product: CASSLQGSGSDYEQYF.

The genes are TRBV10-3 and TRBJ2-3; 10 nucleotides line up with TRBD1. This CDR3 has 15 amino acids. V lost 7 bases and J lost 3; bases outside the gene matches: 7. The germline V gene encodes CDR1 ENHRY and CDR2 SYGVKD. CDR3 residues: CAITLGTGDTDTQYF. DNA for the CDR3: TGTGCCATCACCCTAGGGACAGGGGATACAGATACGCAGTATTTT.

This clone was counted a few times. This chain joins TRBV6-5 and TRBJ1-1, with 9 bases lining up with TRBD1. CDR1 MNHEY and CDR2 SVGAGI come from the germline V gene. This CDR3 region has 14 residues. With 6 bases clipped from V and 4 bases from J, the junction kept 6 bases outside the gene matches. The CDR3, as DNA: TGTGCCAGCAGGTCGGGACAGGGAATCACTGAAGCTTTCTTT. Translated, it gives CASRSGQGITEAFF.

A single count supports this clone. V gene TRBV18 combines with J gene TRBJ2-3; possibly TRBD2 for D (5 bases). The germline CDR1 and CDR2 sequences are KGHSH and LQKENI. CDR3 length: 15 residues. V was pared by 2 bases and J by 4 bases, with 13 bases between. As DNA, the CDR3 is TGTGCCAGCTCACCAGTCGGGGATTCCGCAGATACGCAGTATTTT. Encoded protein: CASSPVGDSADTQYF.

This clone occurred once. V is TRBV7-2 and J is TRBJ2-7; D gene uncertain. V was clipped by 3 bases and J by 0 bases, with 3 bases between them. Germline CDR1 SGHTA, CDR2 FQGNSA. The CDR3 has 12 residues. The CDR3 sequence: CASSFLSYEQYF. The DNA for the CDR3 is TGTGCCAGCAGCTTCCTCTCCTACGAGCAGTACTTC.

CDR3 protein: CASSLSGDEQYF. The CDR3 DNA reads TGTGCCAGCAGTCTCTCCGGGGACGAGCAGTACTTC. This sequence joins TRBV28 and TRBJ2-7; D is possibly TRBD2 (5 bases). The V gene's germline CDR1 is MDHEN and CDR2 SYDVKM. This CDR3 comprises 12 residues. V lost 5 bases and J lost 5, with 10 bases in between. The whole variable domain, filled in from reference TRBV28 and TRBJ2-7, reads DVKVTQSSRYLVKRTGEKVFLECVQDMDHENMFWYRQDPGLGLRLIYFSYDVKMKEKGDIPEGYSVSREKKERFSLILESASTNQTSMYLCASSLSGDEQYFGPGTRLTVT.

The CDR3: CSTGEYGYTF. The CDR3 DNA follows: TGCAGCACCGGGGAGTATGGCTACACCTTC. The chain couples TRBV29-1 to TRBJ1-2; D remains ambiguous. The CDR3 contains 10 residues. Germline V CDR1 and CDR2: SQVTM, ANQGSEA. V was shortened by 8 bases and J by 5 bases, with 9 bases between the two germline ends.

In its sample, this clone was seen a few times. The chain has TRBV7-9 and TRBJ1-2, with 7 positions matching TRBD1. With V trimmed by 7 bases and J by 6 bases, 8 bases remained unmatched. CDR3 size: 13 residues. Germline V gene data show CDR1 as SEHNR and CDR2 as FQNEAQ (reference sequence). This chain's CDR3 is CASIKTGPDGYTF. Written as DNA, the CDR3 is TGTGCCAGCATCAAGACAGGGCCGGATGGCTACACCTTC.

The chain couples TRBV6-6 to TRBJ2-6; D ambiguous. The CDR3 loop spans 15 amino acids. Germline CDR1 MNHNY, CDR2 SVGAGI (reference sequence). Trimming removed 4 bases from V and 4 bases from J, with 11 bases in between. The CDR3 DNA sequence: TGTGCCAGCAGTTCGCAGGATTTGGGGGCCAACGTCCTGACTTTC. Its protein is CASSSQDLGANVLTF.

The chain links TRBV2 to TRBJ1-5; D possibly corresponds to TRBD1 (6 bases). There are 15 residues in the CDR3. Germline V gene data show CDR1 as SNHLY and CDR2 as FYNNEI. V lost 5 bases and J lost 0, with 11 bases in between. In nucleotides, the CDR3 is TGTGCCAGCAGTTGGGACATCAATAGCAATCAGCCCCAGCATTTT. This sequence encodes CASSWDINSNQPQHF.

This chain uses TRBV5-1 with TRBJ2-5; 9 bases match TRBD2. The germline V gene has CDR1 SGHRS and CDR2 YFSETQ. The CDR3 spans 16 residues. V was clipped by 3 bases and J by 0 bases; unmatched bases: 6. The CDR3 loop is CASSSGLARYQETQYF. CDR3 in DNA: TGCGCCAGCAGCTCCGGACTAGCGCGGTACCAAGAGACCCAGTACTTC. Full variable domain (rest looked up from reference TRBV5-1 and TRBJ2-5): KAGVTQTPRYLIKTRGQQVTLSCSPISGHRSVSWYQQTPGQGLQFLFEYFSETQRNKGNFPGRFSGRQFSNSRSEMNVSTLELGDSALYLCASSSGLARYQETQYFGPGTRLLVL.

V usage is TRBV6-5 and J usage is TRBJ1-4; a possible D gene is TRBD1 (5 bases). The CDR3 is 14 residues long. CDR1 and CDR2 from the germline V gene are MNHEY and SVGAGI. Deletions cut 2 bases from V and 5 bases from J, with 9 bases between. This chain's CDR3 is CASSYGHLNEKLFF. The CDR3 region has the DNA TGTGCCAGCAGTTACGGACACCTGAATGAAAAACTGTTTTTT.

The chain is built from TRBV19 and TRBJ2-7; 10 nucleotides agree with TRBD2. Germline V gene lookup returns CDR1 LNHDA and CDR2 SQIVND (reference sequence). This CDR3 is built from 13 residues. V was clipped by 6 bases and J by 7 bases; unmatched bases: 6. For the CDR3, the DNA is TGTGCCAGTAGGCCTAGCGGGGGCTTGGAGCAGTACTTC. It encodes CASRPSGGLEQYF. Based on the CDR3 plus reference TRBV19 and TRBJ2-7, the full variable domain is DGGITQSPKYLFRKEGQNVTLSCEQNLNHDAMYWYRQDPGQGLRLIYYSQIVNDFQKGDIAEGYSVSREKKESFPLTVTSAQKNPTAFYLCASRPSGGLEQYFGPGTRLTVT.

V is TRBV5-1 and J is TRBJ1-2; D perhaps matches TRBD1 (6 bases). This CDR3 has 14 amino acids. Germline lookup yields CDR1 SGHRS and CDR2 YFSETQ. V was shortened by 6 bases and J by 8 bases, with 20 bases between the two germline ends. The CDR3 DNA sequence: TGCGCCAGCACCGTTGACGGGGGGGCGAACGGCTACACCTTC. This translates into CASTVDGGANGYTF.

The rearrangement uses TRBV6-1 and TRBJ2-5; TRBD2 agrees at 7 bases. Losses at the gene ends were 2 bases for V and 5 bases for J; bases not matched to a gene: 11. The CDR3 sequence is 16 residues long. Germline V CDR1 and CDR2: MNHNS, SASEGT. CDR3 nucleotide sequence: TGTGCCAGCAGTGAATTGGGGGGAGGGGCGGCGGAGACCCAGTACTTC. Amino acid sequence: CASSELGGGAAETQYF.

The V gene is TRBV5-5, the J gene TRBJ1-5; 12 bases align to TRBD1. The CDR3 is made up of 20 amino acids. After removal of 1 base from V and 4 bases from J, the junction contained 15 bases not matched to a gene. CDR1 is SGHKS, CDR2 YYEKEE, per germline (reference sequence). The CDR3 loop reads CASSLTATGTGGRSNQPQHF. CDR3 in DNA: TGTGCCAGCAGCTTGACCGCCACAGGGACAGGGGGCAGGTCGAATCAGCCCCAGCATTTT.

The chain joins TRBV28 to TRBJ2-7, with 8 positions matching TRBD1. The CDR3 is made up of 16 amino acids. Germline V lookup: CDR1 MDHEN, CDR2 SYDVKM. V shed 3 bases and J 2 bases; nucleotides not matched to a gene: 9. The CDR3 spells CASSFGHGTGPYEQYF. The DNA for the CDR3 is TGTGCCAGCAGTTTTGGCCACGGGACAGGTCCCTACGAGCAGTACTTC.

V usage is TRBV6-1 and J usage is TRBJ1-1, with TRBD1 identical over 7 bases. The CDR3 has 15 amino acids. V lost 4 bases and J lost 3; bases outside the gene matches: 8. CDR1 is MNHNS, CDR2 SASEGT, per germline. The CDR3 coding sequence is TGTGCCAGCAGTGCTCGACAGGGACTCGACACTGAAGCTTTCTTT. Its translation is CASSARQGLDTEAFF.

This chain links TRBV7-8 with TRBJ1-5, with D hard to call. In germline, CDR1 is SGHVS, CDR2 FQNEAQ. V lost 0 bases to trimming and J lost 4 bases, with 7 bases between them. The CDR3 has 14 residues. The CDR3 nucleotides read TGTGCCAGCAGCTTAGCCAGAAATAATCAGCCCCAGCATTTT. Its translation: CASSLARNNQPQHF.

The chain uses TRBV27 and TRBJ2-1, with 8 nucleotides matching TRBD2. CDR3 length: 18 residues. Germline V gene lookup returns CDR1 MNHEY and CDR2 SMNVEV (reference sequence). With V trimmed by 7 bases and J by 0 bases, 14 bases remained unmatched. The CDR3 DNA sequence: TGTGCCAGCAACGTTTATCTAGCGGGCCCAAGCTCCTACAATGAGCAGTTCTTC. It translates to CASNVYLAGPSSYNEQFF.